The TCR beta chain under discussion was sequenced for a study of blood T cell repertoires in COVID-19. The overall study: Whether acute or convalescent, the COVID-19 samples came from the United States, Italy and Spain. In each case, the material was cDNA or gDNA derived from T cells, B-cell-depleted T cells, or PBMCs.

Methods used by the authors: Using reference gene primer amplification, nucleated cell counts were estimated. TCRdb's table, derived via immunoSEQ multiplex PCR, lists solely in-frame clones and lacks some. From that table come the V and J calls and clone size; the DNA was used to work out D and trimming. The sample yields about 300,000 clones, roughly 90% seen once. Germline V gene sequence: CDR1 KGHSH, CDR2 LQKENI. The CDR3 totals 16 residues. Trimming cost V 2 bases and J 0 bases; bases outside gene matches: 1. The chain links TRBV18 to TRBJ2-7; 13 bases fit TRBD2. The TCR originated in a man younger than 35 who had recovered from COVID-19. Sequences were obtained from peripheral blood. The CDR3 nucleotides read TGTGCCAGCTCACCAACTAGCGGGAGGGACTCCTACGAGCAGTACTTC. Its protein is CASSPTSGRDSYEQYF.